The 11 T cell receptor beta chains below all came from one sample that was sequenced in a study of cytomegalovirus exposure and HLA in healthy donors. The PCR made use of 60 Vbeta and 13 Jbeta primers. The data were produced by immunoSEQ multiplex PCR, yet TCRdb's version contains in-frame clones alone and is incomplete. The table includes approximately 150,000 clones, more than 70% detected once. The specimen sequenced was PBMCs. The receptors come from a man younger than 35 in good health and CMV-seropositive.

This clone has a single count. The chain employs TRBV7-3 and TRBJ2-3; D is possibly TRBD2 (5 bases). The V end was cut by 0 bases, the J end by 2 bases, with 15 bases between. Germline-derived CDR1 and CDR2 are SGHTA and FQGTGA. This CDR3 has 17 residues. CDR3 nucleotide sequence: TGTGCCAGCAGCTTAACTGGCAGCGGACTCCTCACAGATACGCAGTATTTT. This sequence encodes CASSLTGSGLLTDTQYF.

Turning to this clone: The germline gene is not matched at one end of the junction; a read error may be the cause. The V gene is TRBV25-1, the J gene TRBJ2-7, with D tentatively TRBD1 (6 bases). The CDR3 sequence is 16 residues long. Germline CDR1 reads MGHDK; CDR2 reads SYGVNS. The CDR3 sequence: CARSDYWSGTSDEQYF. The CDR3 bases are TGTGCCCGCAGTGATTACTGGTCAGGGACATCGGACGAGCAGTACTTC.

The V gene is TRBV19, the J gene TRBJ2-5, with 13 positions matching TRBD2. CDR3 length: 17 residues. After removal of 1 base from V and 6 bases from J, the junction contained 8 bases not matched to a gene. Germline V gene sequence: CDR1 LNHDA, CDR2 SQIVND (reference sequence). CDR3 coding DNA: TGTGCCAGTAGTATAGGACTAGCGGGAGGTCGTGCGAAGACCCAGTACTTC. This gives the protein CASSIGLAGGRAKTQYF.

This clone was seen a handful of times. J is TRBJ1-4 and V is TRBV6-5, with D possibly matching TRBD1 (5 bases). The V gene lost 8 bases and the J gene lost 7 bases, with 14 bases spanning the gap. CDR1 and CDR2 (germline): MNHEY, SVGAGI. This CDR3 region has 13 residues. CDR3 nucleotide sequence: TGTGCCAGCGCTAAGGCCCAGGGTGAAAAACTGTTTTTT. It translates to CASAKAQGEKLFF.

This sequence joins TRBV27 and TRBJ2-7, with 12 bases that match TRBD1. The junction had 7 bases not matched to a gene; V was cut back by 6 bases and J by 4 bases. The germline V gene encodes CDR1 MNHEY and CDR2 SMNVEV (reference sequence). This CDR3 region has 15 residues. The CDR3 nucleotides are TGTGCCAGCAGCAATTGGGACAGGGGGCAGTACGAGCAGTACTTC. The encoded protein is CASSNWDRGQYEQYF.

In this sample, this clone turned up a few times. The chain is built from TRBV29-1 and TRBJ2-1; TRBD2 might be the D (6 bases). V dropped 4 bases and J dropped 7 bases, with 23 bases sitting between them. The CDR3 consists of 16 residues. CDR1 and CDR2 from the germline V gene are SQVTM and ANQGSEA. CDR3 nucleotide sequence: TGCAGCGTTGGCCCCCCCGGGGGTGGTCTGGGGAATGAGCAGTTCTTC. Translation: CSVGPPGGGLGNEQFF.

This chain links TRBV6-1 with TRBJ1-1, with D perhaps TRBD1 (6 bases). The length of the CDR3 is 13 residues. The V end was cut by 7 bases, the J end by 5 bases, with 14 bases between. Germline V gene sequence: CDR1 MNHNS, CDR2 SASEGT. In nucleotides, the CDR3 is TGTGCCAGCACCCTACAGGGTGGGACTGAAGCTTTCTTT. It codes for CASTLQGGTEAFF.

CDR3 region: CAWSVAGVGYNEQFF. The DNA of the CDR3 is TGTGCCTGGAGTGTAGCGGGAGTCGGGTACAATGAGCAGTTCTTC. V and J are TRBV30 and TRBJ2-1, with 8 bases that match TRBD2. V lost 0 bases, J lost 4 bases, and 5 bases stayed unmatched. The germline CDR1 and CDR2 sequences are GTSNPN and SVGIG (reference sequence). This CDR3 spans 15 amino acids.

The chain combines TRBV14 with TRBJ2-7; possible D gene TRBD1, 5 bases. V lost 5 bases and J lost 4, with 12 bases in between. The germline gives CDR1 SGHDN, CDR2 FVKESK. The CDR3 is 13 residues long. CDR3 region: CASSDRVNYEQYF. DNA of the CDR3: TGTGCCAGCAGCGACAGAGTAAATTACGAGCAGTACTTC.

V is TRBV28 and J is TRBJ2-5; a weak D match, TRBD2 (6 bases). Per germline, CDR1 MDHEN and CDR2 SYDVKM. V was clipped by 5 bases and J by 1 base, with 20 bases between them. The CDR3 consists of 17 residues. Here the CDR3 reads CASSPPRGGASQETQYF. The CDR3 DNA reads TGTGCCAGCAGTCCTCCCCGTGGAGGGGCATCCCAAGAGACCCAGTACTTC.

This clone occurred once. The gene calls are TRBV18 and TRBJ1-4, with TRBD1 matching over 7 bases. Germline CDR1 is KGHSH and CDR2 is LQKENI. The CDR3 consists of 14 residues. The trim removed 2 bases at V and 7 bases at J, leaving 4 bases unmatched. CDR3 amino acids: CASSPYRDSEKLFF. DNA for the CDR3: TGTGCCAGCTCACCATACCGGGACAGTGAAAAACTGTTTTTT. Together with reference TRBV18 and TRBJ1-4, the CDR3 gives the full variable domain: NAGVMQNPRHLVRRRGQEARLRCSPMKGHSHVYWYRQLPEEGLKFMVYLQKENIIDESGMPKERFSAEFPKEGPSILRIQQVVRGDSAAYFCASSPYRDSEKLFFGSGTQLSVL.